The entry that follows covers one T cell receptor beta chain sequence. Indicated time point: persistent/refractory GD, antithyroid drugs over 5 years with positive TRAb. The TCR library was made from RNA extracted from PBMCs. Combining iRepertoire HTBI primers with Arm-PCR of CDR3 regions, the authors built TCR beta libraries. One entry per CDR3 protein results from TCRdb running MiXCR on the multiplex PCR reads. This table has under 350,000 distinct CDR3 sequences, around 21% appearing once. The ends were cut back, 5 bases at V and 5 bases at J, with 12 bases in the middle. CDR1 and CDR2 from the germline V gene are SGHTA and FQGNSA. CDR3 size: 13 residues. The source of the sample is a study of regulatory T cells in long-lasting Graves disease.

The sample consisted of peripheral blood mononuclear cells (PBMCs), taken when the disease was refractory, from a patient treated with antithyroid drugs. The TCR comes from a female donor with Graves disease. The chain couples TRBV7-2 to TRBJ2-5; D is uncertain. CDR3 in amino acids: CASSQDLGETQYF. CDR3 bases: TGTGCCAGCAGCCAAGATCTAGGGGAGACCCAGTACTTC.